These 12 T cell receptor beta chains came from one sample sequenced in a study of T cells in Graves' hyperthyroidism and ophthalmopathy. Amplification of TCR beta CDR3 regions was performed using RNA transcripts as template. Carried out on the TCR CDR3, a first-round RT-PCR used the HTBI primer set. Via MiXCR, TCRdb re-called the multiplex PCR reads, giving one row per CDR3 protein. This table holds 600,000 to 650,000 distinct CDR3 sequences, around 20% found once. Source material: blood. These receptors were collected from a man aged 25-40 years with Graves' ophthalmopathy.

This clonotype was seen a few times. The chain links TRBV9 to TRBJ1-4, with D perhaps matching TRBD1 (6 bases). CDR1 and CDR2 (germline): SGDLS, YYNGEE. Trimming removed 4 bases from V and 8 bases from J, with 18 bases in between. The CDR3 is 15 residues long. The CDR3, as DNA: TGTGCCAGCAGCCCAGCCGGGACACCGAGGGAAAAACTGTTTTTT. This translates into CASSPAGTPREKLFF. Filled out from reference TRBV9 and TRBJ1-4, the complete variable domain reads DSGVTQTPKHLITATGQRVTLRCSPRSGDLSVYWYQQSLDQGLQFLIQYYNGEERAKGNILERFSAQQFPDLHSELNLSSLELGDSALYFCASSPAGTPREKLFFGSGTQLSVL.

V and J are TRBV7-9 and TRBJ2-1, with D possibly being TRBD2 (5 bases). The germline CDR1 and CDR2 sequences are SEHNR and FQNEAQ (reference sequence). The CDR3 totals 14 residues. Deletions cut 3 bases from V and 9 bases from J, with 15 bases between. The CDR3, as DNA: TGTGCCAGCAGCTTGGGAGTAGCGTTCGGTGAGCAGTTCTTC. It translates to CASSLGVAFGEQFF.

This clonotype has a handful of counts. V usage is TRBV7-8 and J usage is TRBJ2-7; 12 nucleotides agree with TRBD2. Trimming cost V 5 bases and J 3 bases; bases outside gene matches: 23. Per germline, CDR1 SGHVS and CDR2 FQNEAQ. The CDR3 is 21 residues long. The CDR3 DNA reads TGTGCCAGCAGCCCGTACTTGAGGGTCTTGACTAGCGGGAGAGGGGTCTACGAGCAGTACTTC. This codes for CASSPYLRVLTSGRGVYEQYF.

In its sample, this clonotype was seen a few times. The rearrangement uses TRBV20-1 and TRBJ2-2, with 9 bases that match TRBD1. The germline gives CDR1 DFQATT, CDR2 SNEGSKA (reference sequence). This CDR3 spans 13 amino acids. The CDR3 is CGTGQGNTGELFF. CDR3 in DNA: TGCGGAACGGGACAGGGGAACACCGGGGAGCTGTTTTTT.

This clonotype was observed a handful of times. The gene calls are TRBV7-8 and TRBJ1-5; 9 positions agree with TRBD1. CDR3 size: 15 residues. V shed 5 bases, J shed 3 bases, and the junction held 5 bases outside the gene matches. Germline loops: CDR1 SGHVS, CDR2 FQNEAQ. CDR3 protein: CASSGDRAINQPQHF. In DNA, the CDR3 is TGTGCCAGCAGCGGGGACAGGGCAATCAATCAGCCCCAGCATTTT.

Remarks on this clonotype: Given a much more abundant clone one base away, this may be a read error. CDR3 protein: CAGTPRADSSYEQYF. The CDR3 DNA sequence: TGTGCCGGCACACCCCGGGCGGACAGCTCCTACGAGCAGTACTTC. The chain employs TRBV28 and TRBJ2-7; weak D call: TRBD1 (6 bases). Germline CDR1 and CDR2: MDHEN and SYDVKM. The CDR3 covers 15 residues. Trimming pared 11 bases from V and 0 bases from J, leaving 20 bases between.

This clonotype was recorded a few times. CDR3 bases: TGTGCCAGCAGTTTTCTAGCGGGAGAAGATACGCAGTATTTT. Its translation: CASSFLAGEDTQYF. The rearrangement joins TRBV12-3 or TRBV12-4 to TRBJ2-3; 10 positions match TRBD2. V was clipped by 3 bases and J by 5 bases; unmatched bases: 2. There are 14 residues in the CDR3.

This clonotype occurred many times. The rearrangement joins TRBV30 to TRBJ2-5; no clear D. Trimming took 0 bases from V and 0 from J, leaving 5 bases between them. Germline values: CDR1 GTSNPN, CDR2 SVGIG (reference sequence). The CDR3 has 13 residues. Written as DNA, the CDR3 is TGTGCCTGGAGTGTAGACAACCAAGAGACCCAGTACTTC. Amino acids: CAWSVDNQETQYF.

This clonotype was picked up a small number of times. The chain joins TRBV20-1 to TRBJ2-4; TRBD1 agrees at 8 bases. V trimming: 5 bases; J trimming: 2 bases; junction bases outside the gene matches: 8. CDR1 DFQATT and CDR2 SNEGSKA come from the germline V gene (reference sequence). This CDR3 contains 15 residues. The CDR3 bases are TGCAGTGCTCCCGGACAGGGCAACTCCAAAAACATTCAGTACTTC. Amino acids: CSAPGQGNSKNIQYF.

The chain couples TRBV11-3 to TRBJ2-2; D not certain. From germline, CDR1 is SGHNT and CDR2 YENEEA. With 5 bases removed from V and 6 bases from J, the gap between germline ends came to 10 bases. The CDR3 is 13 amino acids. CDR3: CASSPRDAGELFF. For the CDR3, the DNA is TGTGCCAGCAGCCCCCGTGACGCCGGGGAGCTGTTTTTT.

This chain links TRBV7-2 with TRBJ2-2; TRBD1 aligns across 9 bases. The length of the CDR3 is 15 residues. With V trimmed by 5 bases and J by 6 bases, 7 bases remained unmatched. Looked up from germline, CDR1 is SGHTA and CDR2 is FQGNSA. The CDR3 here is CASSPDRGAAGELFF. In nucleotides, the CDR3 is TGTGCCAGCAGCCCGGACAGGGGTGCGGCCGGGGAGCTGTTTTTT. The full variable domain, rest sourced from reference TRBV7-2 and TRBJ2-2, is GAGVSQSPSNKVTEKGKDVELRCDPISGHTALYWYRQSLGQGLEFLIYFQGNSAPDKSGLPSDRFSAERTGGSVSTLTIQRTQQEDSAVYLCASSPDRGAAGELFFGEGSRLTVL.

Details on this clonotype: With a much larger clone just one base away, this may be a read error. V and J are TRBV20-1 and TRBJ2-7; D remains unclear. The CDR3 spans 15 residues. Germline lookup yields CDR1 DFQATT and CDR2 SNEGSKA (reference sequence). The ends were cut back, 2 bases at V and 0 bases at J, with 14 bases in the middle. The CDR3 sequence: CSARSWPQVSYEQYF. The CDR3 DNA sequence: TGCAGTGCTAGATCATGGCCCCAGGTCTCCTACGAGCAGTACTTC.